This T cell receptor beta chain was profiled in a study of cytomegalovirus exposure and HLA in healthy donors. Use of 60 Vbeta and 13 Jbeta primers characterized the PCR. Profiling relied on immunoSEQ multiplex PCR, and the TCRdb table lists in-frame clones only, not all of them. The sample lists some 150,000 clones, roughly three quarters occurring once. The V segment lost 4 bases and the J segment 7 bases; nucleotides outside the gene matches: 8. The CDR3 extends over 16 amino acids. Germline CDR1 and CDR2: SGHKS and YYEKEE (reference sequence). A single count supports this clone. The chain recombines TRBV5-5 with TRBJ1-6; 10 bases are a match to TRBD1. Sequencing was done on a sample of PBMCs. This TCR was recovered from a man in his 60s in good health and CMV-seronegative. The CDR3 region is CASSPRWDRGNSPLHF. The CDR3 region has the DNA TGTGCCAGCAGCCCCCGATGGGACAGGGGAAATTCACCCCTCCACTTT.